The sequence of this T cell receptor beta chain was determined in a study of blood T cell repertoires in COVID-19. The CDR3 is 12 amino acids. V was trimmed by 8 bases and J by 3 bases, leaving 8 bases between them. Germline CDR1 is SGHTA and CDR2 is FQGNSA. Seattle's cohort entered during active infection and was followed longitudinally. In the study's own analysis: Estimates of nucleated cell counts were drawn from the amplification of reference gene primers. Data came from immunoSEQ multiplex PCR; TCRdb stores just in-frame clones and leaves some out. The V and J calls and clone size come from that table; D and trimming were worked out from the DNA. This sample has about 290,000 clones, with approximately 89% found just once.

The V gene is TRBV7-2, the J gene TRBJ1-5; TRBD1 might be the D (5 bases). This TCR was sampled from a woman under 40 with COVID-19, enrolled during active disease. The sample taken for sequencing was peripheral blood. The CDR3 sequence is CASSGVNQPQHF. CDR3 nucleotides: TGTGCCAGCTCGGGGGTCAATCAGCCCCAGCATTTT.